This T cell receptor (beta chain) appears in the sequencing data of a study of blood T cells in healthy people across ages. General study results and limits: Diversity estimates drawn from one million T cells were deemed underestimates. In long-lived donors, naive CD4+ cell counts and diversity exceeded those of aged donors.

The germline V gene encodes CDR1 SGHTA and CDR2 FQGTGA. The CDR3 runs to 13 residues. Trimming left V 1 base short and J 8 bases short, with 11 bases between. The use of a sample-barcoded 5' primer and a J-beta primer mix characterized a second PCR of 7 to 11 cycles. Through a template-switch adaptor with 12 random nucleotides, each cDNA molecule received a tag. Using its own MiXCR run on the 5' RACE reads, TCRdb lists one record per CDR3 protein. The sample shows just over 800,000 distinct CDR3 sequences, around 62% of them seen only once. Details on this clonotype: The antigen is not known.

Input material: blood. This TCR came from a young man in good health. The chain employs TRBV7-3 and TRBJ1-1; D is uncertain. CDR3 DNA sequence: TGTGCCAGCAGCTTAAGGCAGGAGGGCGAAGCTTTCTTT. Translation: CASSLRQEGEAFF.